This T cell receptor beta chain was found in a study of blood T cell repertoires in COVID-19. In the study overall: The samples span acute and convalescent COVID-19 from the United States, Italy and Spain. The analysed material was cDNA or gDNA that came from T cells, B-cell-depleted T cells, or PBMCs.

Clones were sequenced by immunoSEQ multiplex PCR, and TCRdb holds only the in-frame ones, with some missing. The data contain fewer than 200,000 clones, just under 85% of them singletons. Trimming removed 9 bases from V and 0 bases from J, with 16 bases in between. This CDR3 region has 15 residues. The germline V gene encodes CDR1 SGDLS and CDR2 YYNGEE. This TCR came from a man aged 35 to 55 who had recovered from COVID-19. The specimen was peripheral blood. The chain couples TRBV9 to TRBJ1-5; D may be TRBD1 (5 bases). For the CDR3, the DNA is TGTGCCATCAAGGGGCGGCCCTATAGCAATCAGCCCCAGCATTTT. Its protein product is CAIKGRPYSNQPQHF.